These 18 T cell receptor beta chains were all obtained from the same sample, sequenced in a study of cytomegalovirus exposure and HLA in healthy donors. The PCR contained 60 Vbeta and 13 Jbeta primers. TCRdb keeps only in-frame clones here, not all; method: immunoSEQ multiplex PCR. Here the sample spans roughly 140,000 clones, 64% being singletons. Sequencing was carried out using PBMCs. The receptors were gathered from a woman in her twenties or thirties in good health and CMV-seropositive.

The chain joins TRBV4-2 to TRBJ2-1; 13 bases are a match to TRBD2. V was clipped by 0 bases and J by 9 bases; unmatched bases: 8. Germline-derived CDR1 and CDR2 are LGHNA and YNFKEQ. The CDR3 contains 17 residues. CDR3 bases: TGTGCCAGCAGCCAAGAGATCGGACTAGCGGGAGATGGTGAGCAGTTCTTC. Amino acid sequence: CASSQEIGLAGDGEQFF.

The V call is TRBV2, the J call TRBJ1-2; D call uncertain. CDR1 and CDR2 (germline): SNHLY, FYNNEI. Trimming shortened V by 4 bases and J by 6 bases, and 18 bases separated the two germline ends. The CDR3 extends over 15 amino acids. The chain's CDR3 is CASSVIRLQEDGYTF. The CDR3 region has the DNA TGTGCCAGCAGTGTAATAAGACTACAAGAGGATGGCTACACCTTC.

CDR3 protein: CASSLVAGAVEGYTF. As DNA, the CDR3 is TGCGCCAGCAGCTTGGTCGCAGGGGCCGTGGAAGGCTACACCTTC. The rearrangement joins TRBV5-1 to TRBJ1-2; weak D call: TRBD1 (6 bases). Germline CDR1 SGHRS, CDR2 YFSETQ. The CDR3 totals 15 residues. Trimming stripped 0 bases from V and 8 bases from J, with 17 bases between.

V and J are TRBV14 and TRBJ2-7, with D possibly TRBD2 on 5 matching bases. This CDR3 is 14 amino acids long. CDR1 is SGHDN and CDR2 is FVKESK in the germline V gene. Trimming left V 4 bases short and J 6 bases short, with 16 bases between. CDR3 loop: CASSPTRDYREQYF. For the CDR3, the DNA is TGTGCCAGCAGCCCTACTCGGGATTATCGCGAGCAGTACTTC.

The table lists this clone with a count of one. This rearrangement joins TRBV9 to TRBJ2-7; 9 nucleotides match TRBD1. This CDR3 has 14 amino acids. V shed 2 bases, J shed 4 bases, and the junction held 4 bases outside the gene matches. The germline V gene encodes CDR1 SGDLS and CDR2 YYNGEE. The CDR3 protein is CASSVGTGRYEQYF. The CDR3 DNA reads TGTGCCAGCAGCGTCGGGACAGGGCGGTACGAGCAGTACTTC.

This chain links TRBV4-1 with TRBJ2-5, with 8 bases fitting TRBD2. The V segment lost 0 bases and the J segment 2 bases; nucleotides outside the gene matches: 8. Germline CDR1 is MGHRA and CDR2 is YSYEKL. The CDR3 is 17 residues long. The CDR3 bases are TGCGCCAGCAGCCAAGATCACCCGGGGGGGATTCAAGAGACCCAGTACTTC. Translation: CASSQDHPGGIQETQYF.

This CDR3 reads CASRVGTGGGYTF. DNA of the CDR3: TGTGCCAGCAGAGTGGGGACAGGGGGTGGCTACACCTTC. The rearrangement joins TRBV6-1 to TRBJ1-2; 11 bases agree with TRBD1. The CDR3 loop spans 13 amino acids. Trimming removed 6 bases from V and 7 bases from J; junction bases left unmatched: 4. CDR1 and CDR2 from the germline V gene are MNHNS and SASEGT.

V gene TRBV6-6 combines with J gene TRBJ2-1; no clear D. V lost 5 bases and J 0 bases, leaving 8 bases between the germline ends. Per the germline V gene, CDR1 is MNHNY and CDR2 is SVGAGI (reference sequence). This CDR3 comprises 14 residues. CDR3 residues: CASSNPLSYNEQFF. The DNA of the CDR3 is TGTGCCAGCAGTAACCCACTCTCCTACAATGAGCAGTTCTTC.

The table lists this clone with a count of one. V and J are TRBV5-4 and TRBJ2-1; 11 nucleotides match TRBD2. The CDR3 spans 16 residues. Germline trimming cut 4 bases from V and 4 bases from J; bases unmatched to any gene: 7. In germline, CDR1 is SGHNT, CDR2 YYREEE (reference sequence). The CDR3 reads CASSPGGLAAYNEQFF. CDR3 nucleotides: TGTGCCAGCAGCCCGGGGGGACTAGCGGCTTACAATGAGCAGTTCTTC.

The sample holds a few counts of this clone. The CDR3 region has the DNA TGTGCCAGCAGTTTCCCCCTTTGGACAGATAGCAATCAGCCCCAGCATTTT. It encodes CASSFPLWTDSNQPQHF. The V call is TRBV28, the J call TRBJ1-5, with a tentative D call TRBD1 (6 bases). Germline CDR1 reads MDHEN; CDR2 reads SYDVKM. The CDR3 is 17 amino acids. V dropped 3 bases and J dropped 0 bases, with 15 bases sitting between them.

DNA for the CDR3: TGTGCCAGCAGCTTAGCTTCGGTAGCGCCCACCTACGAGCAGTACTTC. Its translation: CASSLASVAPTYEQYF. This chain joins TRBV7-2 and TRBJ2-7; tentatively, D is TRBD2 (5 bases). The CDR3 length is 16 residues. Trimming cost V 0 bases and J 2 bases, with 14 bases left between them. CDR1 and CDR2 (germline): SGHTA, FQGNSA. Full variable domain (outside the CDR3, taken from reference TRBV7-2 and TRBJ2-7): GAGVSQSPSNKVTEKGKDVELRCDPISGHTALYWYRQSLGQGLEFLIYFQGNSAPDKSGLPSDRFSAERTGGSVSTLTIQRTQQEDSAVYLCASSLASVAPTYEQYFGPGTRLTVT.

CDR3 bases: TGCGCCAGCAGCCAGGGACTAGCGGGAGCCTACGAGCAGTACTTC. It is translated as CASSQGLAGAYEQYF. The chain couples TRBV4-1 to TRBJ2-7; TRBD2 matches 14 bases. CDR1 MGHRA and CDR2 YSYEKL come from the germline V gene. V lost 3 bases to trimming and J lost 2 bases; unmatched junction nucleotides: 0. This CDR3 has 15 residues.

The gene calls are TRBV30 and TRBJ1-2; D is uncertain. The CDR3 length is 14 residues. Trimming cost V 1 base and J 6 bases, with 15 bases left between them. The germline gives CDR1 GTSNPN, CDR2 SVGIG (reference sequence). CDR3 nucleotides: TGTGCCTGGAGTGATTTGGGGAGGTCTAATGGCTACACCTTC. This sequence encodes CAWSDLGRSNGYTF.

This clone was observed once. The chain recombines TRBV2 with TRBJ1-5, with 7 bases identical to TRBD1. The CDR3 is 16 residues long. Germline V CDR1 and CDR2: SNHLY, FYNNEI. V shed 8 bases and J 4 bases; nucleotides not matched to a gene: 14. CDR3: CASRGITRGRNQPQHF. The CDR3 bases are TGTGCCAGCCGGGGAATAACCAGGGGGAGGAATCAGCCCCAGCATTTT.

The genes are TRBV14 and TRBJ1-2; 8 bases are a match to TRBD1. With 2 bases clipped from V and 5 bases from J, the junction kept 7 bases outside the gene matches. Per the germline V gene, CDR1 is SGHDN and CDR2 is FVKESK. The CDR3 contains 15 residues. CDR3: CASSQYRGSVYGYTF. In nucleotides, the CDR3 is TGTGCCAGCAGCCAATACAGGGGGTCCGTATATGGCTACACCTTC. The full variable domain, with the rest looked up from reference TRBV14 and TRBJ1-2, is EAGVTQFPSHSVIEKGQTVTLRCDPISGHDNLYWYRRVMGKEIKFLLHFVKESKQDESGMPNNRFLAERTGGTYSTLKVQPAELEDSGVYFCASSQYRGSVYGYTFGSGTRLTVV.

This clone came up a few times. This CDR3 is CASTPTGGGENNEQFF. The CDR3 DNA follows: TGTGCCAGCACACCGACAGGGGGCGGCGAAAACAATGAGCAGTTCTTC. The chain carries TRBV2 and TRBJ2-1, with 10 bases that match TRBD1. CDR3 size: 16 residues. Germline V CDR1 and CDR2: SNHLY, FYNNEI. The J segment lost 5 bases and the V segment lost 7 bases, leaving 11 bases of the junction unmatched.

The rearrangement links TRBV6-1 to TRBJ2-3; no firm D call. There are 16 residues in the CDR3. Deletions cut 4 bases from V and 6 bases from J, with 20 bases between. Per germline, CDR1 MNHNS and CDR2 SASEGT. The CDR3 loop reads CASSVTGRGGRDTQYF. The CDR3 DNA follows: TGTGCCAGCAGTGTTACCGGAAGAGGCGGCCGGGATACGCAGTATTTT.

The chain uses TRBV6-6 and TRBJ2-7; 7 bases are a match to TRBD1. After removal of 2 bases from V and 2 bases from J, the junction contained 3 bases not matched to a gene. The CDR3 runs 14 residues. The germline V gene encodes CDR1 MNHNY and CDR2 SVGAGI (reference sequence). The CDR3 DNA follows: TGTGCCAGCAGTTACGGGGACAGAGCCTACGAGCAGTACTTC. Translated, it gives CASSYGDRAYEQYF.